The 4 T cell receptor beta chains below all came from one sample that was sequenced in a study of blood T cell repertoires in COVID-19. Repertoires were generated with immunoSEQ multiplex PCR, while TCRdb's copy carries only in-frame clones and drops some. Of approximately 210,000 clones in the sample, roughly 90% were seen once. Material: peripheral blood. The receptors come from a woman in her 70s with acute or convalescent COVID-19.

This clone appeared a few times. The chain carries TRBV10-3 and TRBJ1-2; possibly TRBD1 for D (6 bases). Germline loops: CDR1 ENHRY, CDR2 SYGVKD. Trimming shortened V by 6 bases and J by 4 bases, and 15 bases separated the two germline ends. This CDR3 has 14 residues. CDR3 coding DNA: TGTGCCATCAGAGCAGGGGCGGATCTCTATGGCTACACCTTC. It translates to CAIRAGADLYGYTF.

CDR3 nucleotide sequence: TGTGCCAGCAGCTCAAACCGGGAGTATCCTAACTATGGCTACACCTTC. Translated: CASSSNREYPNYGYTF. The chain joins TRBV11-2 to TRBJ1-2; D ambiguous. This CDR3 has 16 amino acids. The germline gives CDR1 SGHAT, CDR2 FQNNGV. The V gene lost 4 bases and the J gene lost 0 bases, with 15 bases spanning the gap.

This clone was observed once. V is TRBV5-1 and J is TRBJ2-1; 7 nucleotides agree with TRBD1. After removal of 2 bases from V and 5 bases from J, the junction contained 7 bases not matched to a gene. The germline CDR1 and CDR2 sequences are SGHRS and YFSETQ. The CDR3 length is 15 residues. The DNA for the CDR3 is TGCGCCAGCAGCTTATCGGGACAGCCAAACAATGAGCAGTTCTTC. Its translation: CASSLSGQPNNEQFF. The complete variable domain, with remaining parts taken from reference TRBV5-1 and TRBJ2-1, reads KAGVTQTPRYLIKTRGQQVTLSCSPISGHRSVSWYQQTPGQGLQFLFEYFSETQRNKGNFPGRFSGRQFSNSRSEMNVSTLELGDSALYLCASSLSGQPNNEQFFGPGTRLTVL.

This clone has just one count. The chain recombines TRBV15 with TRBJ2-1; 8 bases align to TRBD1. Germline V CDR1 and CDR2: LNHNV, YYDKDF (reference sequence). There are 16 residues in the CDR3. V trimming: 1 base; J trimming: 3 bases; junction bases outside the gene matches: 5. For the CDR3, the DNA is TGTGCCACCAGCAGAGCTAACAGGGGGAACTACAATGAGCAGTTCTTC. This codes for CATSRANRGNYNEQFF.